This TCR beta chain came from a study of blood T cells in healthy people across ages. Primed by a sample-barcoded 5' primer and a J-beta primer mix, a second PCR proceeded for roughly 6 to 12 cycles. TCRdb processed the 5' RACE reads anew with MiXCR; each CDR3 protein has one entry. The table has 850,000 to 1,000,000 distinct CDR3 sequences, just over 50% seen once. This clonotype was seen a few times. This receptor was obtained from an older woman in good health. Sequencing was done on a sample of blood.

CDR3 protein: CATSKTGGKSYTF. DNA for the CDR3: TGTGCCACCAGCAAGACAGGGGGCAAAAGCTACACCTTC. The V call is TRBV15, the J call TRBJ1-2; 10 nucleotides match TRBD1. The CDR3 totals 13 residues. From germline, CDR1 is LNHNV and CDR2 YYDKDF (reference sequence). J gave up 9 bases and V 4 bases, and 5 bases lay outside the gene matches.